This paragraph reports one T cell receptor beta chain. Its antigen is unknown. Base qualities are missing; no much larger clone stands one base away. TCRbeta CDR3 regions were amplified from genomic DNA using the immunoSEQ Assay, a bias-controlled multiplex PCR. The original pipeline was this. The number of nucleated cells in each sample was estimated from the amplification of reference gene primers within the assay. Sequence reads were collapsed and filtered to measure the absolute abundance of every unique TCRbeta CDR3 rearrangement. For each sample, productive Simpson clonality was calculated as the square root of Simpson's diversity index across productive rearrangements. Held by TCRdb, this immuneACCESS table contains in-frame sequences only and omits some clones. Under half of the omission traces to an unresolved V gene where checked; the cause of the rest is unknown. V, J and clone size reflect that table, while D and trimming were determined from the DNA. A total of around 50,000 clones appear in this sample, about 87% of them only once. The ten largest clonotypes hold about 3.5% of the sample.

V loses 11 bases, J loses 4 bases, and the germline ends lie 15 bases apart. From a lookup of the germline V gene, CDR1 and CDR2 are ENHRY and SYGVKD. The CDR3, from cysteine to phenylalanine, totals 13 residues. Only the CDR3 portion is preserved as DNA: 39 bases, with reading frame beginning at the first base. Each collaborating institution followed its own protocols to collect whole blood in K2EDTA tubes. For TCRbeta analysis, collaborators shipped samples in one of three forms: frozen whole blood, isolated PBMCs, or DNA extracted from either of those sample types. These data belong to a study of blood T cell repertoires in COVID-19 (TCRdb year 2020). With respect to the entire study: The collaborator samples originated in the United States, Italy and Spain and spanned the acute and convalescent phases of COVID-19. The material from the prospective study consisted of cDNA or gDNA derived from T cells, B-cell-depleted T cells, or PBMCs. The dataset comprised deeply sampled blood TCRbeta repertoires from subjects exposed to, actively infected with, or recovered from COVID-19. The repertoires were released in a freely available public database intended as a resource for research on the immune response to SARS-CoV-2. Samples came from the ongoing ImmuneRACE study (first 160 participants) plus 1,254 subjects from 6 global collaborators. A de-identified subject ID, COVID-19 status, age in years and sex were almost always included in the sample metadata. Where HLA class I and class II types were available, the types were taken from metadata supplied by the sample provider, not from assay-based typing. Overall study results and their limits: The amount of clinical and demographic metadata varied by source and participant and was provided uncurated.

This TCR derives from a human donor in a cohort sampled during active COVID-19. The sequence links TRBV10-3 to TRBJ2-1, and TRBD2 may be the D gene, going by 7 matching bases. The sequenced sample was peripheral blood. The DNA sequence is as follows: TGTGCCTCCGAGGGGGGGAGGTACAATGAGCAGTTCTTC. Translated, it gives CASEGGRYNEQFF.